Listed here is a single T cell receptor (beta chain). What it recognizes is unknown. The sample belongs to a study of STAT5B mutations in CD4+ large granular lymphocyte leukemia. Notes on the study in general: Approximately 25% of private leukemic clonotypes occurred rarely in other patients' non-leukemic repertoires.

The CDR3 is 16 residues long. Germline values: CDR1 SGHDT, CDR2 YYEEEE. Trimming cost V 5 bases and J 2 bases; bases outside gene matches: 11. As handled by the study authors: A productive frequency of 2.59 x 10-5 was the lowest detectable. Using immunoSEQ multiplex PCR, the repertoire was profiled, and TCRdb retains in-frame clones only, with some absent. Clone size and the V and J calls come from that table; the DNA yielded D and trimming. The sample contains under 2,500 clones, around 86% of which appear only once. Material: PBMCs. The source of this sequence is a woman in her 70s with CD4+ T-cell large granular lymphocyte leukemia. The rearrangement uses TRBV5-6 and TRBJ2-7, with 9 bases aligning to TRBD1. The DNA of the CDR3 is TGTGCCAGCAGACCAGGTAGGCGGGACAGGGCCTACGAGCAGTACTTC. It yields the protein CASRPGRRDRAYEQYF.